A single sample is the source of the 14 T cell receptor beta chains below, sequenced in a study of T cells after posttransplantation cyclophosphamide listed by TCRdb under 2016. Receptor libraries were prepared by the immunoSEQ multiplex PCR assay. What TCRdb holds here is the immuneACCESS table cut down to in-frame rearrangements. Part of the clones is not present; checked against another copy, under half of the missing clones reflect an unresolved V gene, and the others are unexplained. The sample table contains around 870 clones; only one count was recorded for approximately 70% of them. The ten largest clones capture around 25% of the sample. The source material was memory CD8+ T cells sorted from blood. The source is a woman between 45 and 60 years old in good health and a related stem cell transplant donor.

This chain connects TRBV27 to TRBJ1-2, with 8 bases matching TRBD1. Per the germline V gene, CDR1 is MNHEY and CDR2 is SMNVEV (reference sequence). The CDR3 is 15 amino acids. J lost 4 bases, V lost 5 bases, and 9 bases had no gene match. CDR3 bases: TGTGCCAGCAGTCATGGGACAGGCGACCCCTATGGCTACACCTTC. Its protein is CASSHGTGDPYGYTF.

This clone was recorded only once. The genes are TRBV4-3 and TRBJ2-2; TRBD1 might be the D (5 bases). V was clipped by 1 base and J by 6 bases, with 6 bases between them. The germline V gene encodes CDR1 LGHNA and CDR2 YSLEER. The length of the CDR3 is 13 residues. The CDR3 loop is CASSQAGSGELFF. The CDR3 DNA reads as TGCGCCAGCAGCCAAGCAGGGTCCGGGGAGCTGTTTTTT.

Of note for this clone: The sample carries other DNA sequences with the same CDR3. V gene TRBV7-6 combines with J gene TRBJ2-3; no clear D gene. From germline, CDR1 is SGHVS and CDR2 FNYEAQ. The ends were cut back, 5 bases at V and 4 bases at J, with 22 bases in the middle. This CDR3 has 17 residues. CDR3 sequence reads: CASSLLSRAVLADTQYF. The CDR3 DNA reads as TGTGCCAGCAGCCTCTTATCTCGTGCAGTCTTGGCAGATACGCAGTATTTT.

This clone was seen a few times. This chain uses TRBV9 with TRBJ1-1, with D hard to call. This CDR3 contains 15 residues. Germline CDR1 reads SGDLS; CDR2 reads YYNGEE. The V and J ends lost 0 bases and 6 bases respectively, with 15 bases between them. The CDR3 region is CASSVAGEMRAEAFF. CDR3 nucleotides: TGTGCCAGCAGCGTAGCTGGCGAAATGAGGGCTGAAGCTTTCTTT.

CDR3 sequence reads: CASRATFGTGVYEQYF. CDR3 bases: TGTGCCAGCAGAGCTACATTTGGGACGGGAGTTTACGAGCAGTACTTC. The V gene is TRBV2, the J gene TRBJ2-7, with D possibly being TRBD2 (6 bases). In germline, CDR1 is SNHLY, CDR2 FYNNEI. The germline V and J ends were trimmed by 6 bases and 4 bases, with 22 bases remaining between them. The CDR3 runs to 16 residues.

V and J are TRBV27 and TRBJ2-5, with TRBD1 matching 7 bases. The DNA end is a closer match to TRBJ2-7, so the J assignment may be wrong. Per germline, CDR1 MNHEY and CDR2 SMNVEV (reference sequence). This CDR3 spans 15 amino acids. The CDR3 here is CASSFNRGSAYEQYF. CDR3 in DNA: TGTGCCAGCAGTTTTAACAGGGGAAGTGCCTACGAGCAGTACTTC.

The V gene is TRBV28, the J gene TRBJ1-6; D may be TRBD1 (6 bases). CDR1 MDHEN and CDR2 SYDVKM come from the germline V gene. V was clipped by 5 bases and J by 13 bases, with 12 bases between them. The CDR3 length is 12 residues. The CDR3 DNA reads TGTGCCAGCAGTGCCCTCAGGGGCCCCCTCCACTTT. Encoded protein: CASSALRGPLHF.

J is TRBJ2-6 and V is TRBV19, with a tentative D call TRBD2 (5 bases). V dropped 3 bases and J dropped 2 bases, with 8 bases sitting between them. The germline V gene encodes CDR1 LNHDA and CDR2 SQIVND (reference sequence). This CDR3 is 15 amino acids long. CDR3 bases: TGTGCCAGTAGTATTCTAGCAGCTGGGGCCAACGTCCTGACTTTC. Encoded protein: CASSILAAGANVLTF.

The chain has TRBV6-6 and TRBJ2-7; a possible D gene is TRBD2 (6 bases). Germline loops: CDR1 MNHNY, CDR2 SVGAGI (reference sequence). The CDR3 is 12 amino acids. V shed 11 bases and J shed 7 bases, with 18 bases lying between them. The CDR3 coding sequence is TGTGCCTCAGCAGAACCGGGGAGGGAGCAGTACTTC. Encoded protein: CASAEPGREQYF.

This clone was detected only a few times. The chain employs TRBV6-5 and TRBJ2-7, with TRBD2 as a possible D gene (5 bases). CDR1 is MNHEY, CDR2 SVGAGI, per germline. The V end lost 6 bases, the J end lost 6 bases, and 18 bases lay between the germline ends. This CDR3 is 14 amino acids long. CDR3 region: CASRLAGVAREQYF. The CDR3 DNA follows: TGTGCCAGCAGGCTCGCGGGCGTAGCTCGCGAGCAGTACTTC.

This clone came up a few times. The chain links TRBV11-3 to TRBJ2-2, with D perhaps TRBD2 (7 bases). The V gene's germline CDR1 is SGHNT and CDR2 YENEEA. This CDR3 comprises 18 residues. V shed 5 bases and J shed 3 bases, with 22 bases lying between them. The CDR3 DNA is TGTGCCAGCAGCCCCCTGAGCGGGACACCTTCCTACACCGGGGAGCTGTTTTTT. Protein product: CASSPLSGTPSYTGELFF.

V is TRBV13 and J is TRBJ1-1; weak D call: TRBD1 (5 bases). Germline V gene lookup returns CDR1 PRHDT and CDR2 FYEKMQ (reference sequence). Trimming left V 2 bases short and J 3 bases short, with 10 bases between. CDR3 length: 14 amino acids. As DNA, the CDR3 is TGTGCCAGCAGCTTACCGACAGTTGACACTGAAGCTTTCTTT. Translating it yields CASSLPTVDTEAFF.

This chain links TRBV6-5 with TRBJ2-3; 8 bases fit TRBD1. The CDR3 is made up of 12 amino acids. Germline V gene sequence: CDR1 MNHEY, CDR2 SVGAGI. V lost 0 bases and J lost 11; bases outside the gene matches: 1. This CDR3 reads CASSYSGTGQYF. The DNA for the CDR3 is TGTGCCAGCAGTTACTCCGGGACAGGGCAGTATTTT.

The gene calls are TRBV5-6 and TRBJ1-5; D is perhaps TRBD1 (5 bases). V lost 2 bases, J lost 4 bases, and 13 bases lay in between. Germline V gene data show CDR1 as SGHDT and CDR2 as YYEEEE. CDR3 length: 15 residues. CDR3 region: CASSFWGYGNQPQHF. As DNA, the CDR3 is TGTGCCAGCAGCTTTTGGGGCTATGGGAATCAGCCCCAGCATTTT.